This T cell receptor beta chain was captured in a study of PD-1 blockade in classical Hodgkin lymphoma. Measured with immunoSEQ multiplex PCR; TCRdb has only the in-frame clones, and not every one. The table has approximately 23,000 clones, roughly 90% seen once; the top ten hold 0.41%. Points from the study as a whole: The origin of the repertoire differences remains undefined, with disease activity or prior therapy as possible causes. Newly diagnosed patients were reported to start with lower TCR diversity than healthy donors.

The time point is: newly diagnosed, previously untreated cHL patient sample. Isolation of CD4+ T cells from thawed PBMCs was performed by magnetic negative selection. PBMCs representing newly diagnosed, untreated classical Hodgkin lymphoma functioned as the comparison. This clone was seen just once. Its antigen is not identified. This sequence was found in a human donor with classical Hodgkin lymphoma. Sequenced sample: CD4+ T cells from blood.

CDR3 residues: CASSYSGQGLSEQYF. Written as DNA, the CDR3 is TGTGCCAGCAGTTACTCGGGGCAGGGCTTATCCGAGCAGTACTTC. The chain recombines TRBV6-5 with TRBJ2-7; a weak D match, TRBD1 (5 bases). Germline V gives CDR1 MNHEY, CDR2 SVGAGI. The CDR3 has 15 residues. The germline V and J ends were trimmed by 0 bases and 6 bases, with 15 bases remaining between them.